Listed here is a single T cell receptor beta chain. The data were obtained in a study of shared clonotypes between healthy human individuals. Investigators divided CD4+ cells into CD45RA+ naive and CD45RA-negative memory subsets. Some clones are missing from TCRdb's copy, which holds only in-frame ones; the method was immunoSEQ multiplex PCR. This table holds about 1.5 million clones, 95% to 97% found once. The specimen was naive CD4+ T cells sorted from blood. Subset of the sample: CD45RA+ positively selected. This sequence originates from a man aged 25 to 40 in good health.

This CDR3 is CASSLITANTEAFF. The CDR3 DNA reads as TGCGCCAGCAGCTTGATCACGGCGAACACTGAAGCTTTCTTT. The chain uses TRBV5-1 and TRBJ1-1; D gene uncertain. The germline V gene has CDR1 SGHRS and CDR2 YFSETQ. This CDR3 is 14 amino acids long. Trimming removed 1 base at V and 1 base at J, with 8 bases between.